What follows is one T cell receptor (beta chain) and its context. The antigen is not known. Measured with immunoSEQ multiplex PCR; TCRdb has only the in-frame clones, and not every one. The sample yields 250,000 to 400,000 clones, roughly 90% seen once. These data are taken from a study of cytomegalovirus exposure and HLA in healthy donors. Study-wide findings and caveats: It was reported that the classifier diagnosed cytomegalovirus status with high specificity and sensitivity in both the original and validation cohorts.

The TCR originated in a man aged 25-45 years in good health and CMV-seronegative. Sequenced material: PBMCs.

CDR3 in DNA: TGTGCCAGCAGTCTCGGACAGGGGAATCAGCCCCAGCATTTT. Translation gives CASSLGQGNQPQHF. V is TRBV6-5 and J is TRBJ1-5; TRBD1 matches at 9 bases. The V and J ends lost 5 bases and 4 bases, in that order; junction bases with no gene match: 3. Looked up from germline, CDR1 is MNHEY and CDR2 is SVGAGI. The CDR3 totals 14 residues.